The 5 T cell receptor beta chains below all came from one sample that was sequenced in a study of blood T cell repertoires in COVID-19. Clones were sequenced by immunoSEQ multiplex PCR, and TCRdb holds only the in-frame ones, with some missing. The sample holds about 110,000 clones, 70% to 85% seen once. The sample taken for sequencing was peripheral blood. The receptors come from a woman in her sixties or seventies with acute or convalescent COVID-19.

This chain uses TRBV4-2 with TRBJ2-3, with 12 bases that match TRBD2. V trimming: 0 bases; J trimming: 14 bases; junction bases outside the gene matches: 12. In germline, CDR1 is LGHNA, CDR2 YNFKEQ. The CDR3 is 16 residues long. The CDR3 DNA reads as TGTGCCAGCAGCCAAGATTGGGCTAGCGGGGGGGGTGCTTCGTATTTT. Its translation: CASSQDWASGGGASYF.

This chain connects TRBV29-1 to TRBJ2-1, with 7 positions matching TRBD1. The J segment lost 10 bases and the V segment lost 6 bases, leaving 15 bases of the junction unmatched. This CDR3 has 14 residues. Germline V gene sequence: CDR1 SQVTM, CDR2 ANQGSEA. CDR3 amino acids: CSVETGSGLGEQFF. CDR3 DNA: TGCAGCGTCGAGACAGGGTCGGGCCTAGGGGAGCAGTTCTTC.

CDR3 residues: CASSTLGNTEAFF. The CDR3 DNA sequence: TGTGCCAGCAGTACTCTCGGGAACACTGAAGCTTTCTTT. This chain joins TRBV12-3 or TRBV12-4 and TRBJ1-1; D ambiguous. V lost 5 bases and J 1 base, leaving 8 bases between the germline ends. The CDR3 covers 13 residues.

V gene TRBV30 combines with J gene TRBJ1-1; 8 bases are a match to TRBD1. J gave up 4 bases and V 4 bases, and 8 bases lay outside the gene matches. Germline V lookup: CDR1 GTSNPN, CDR2 SVGIG (reference sequence). The CDR3 sequence is 14 residues long. CDR3 region: CAWIGTGGITEAFF. The CDR3 DNA follows: TGTGCCTGGATTGGAACAGGGGGTATCACTGAAGCTTTCTTT.

The rearrangement joins TRBV2 to TRBJ2-5, with D tentatively TRBD1 (5 bases). V was clipped by 6 bases and J by 5 bases, with 13 bases between them. This CDR3 region has 13 residues. The germline CDR1 and CDR2 sequences are SNHLY and FYNNEI. CDR3 DNA sequence: TGTGCCAGCAGGGGCAGGGCCACGGAGACCCAGTACTTC. Its protein product is CASRGRATETQYF. The complete variable domain, with remaining parts taken from reference TRBV2 and TRBJ2-5, reads EPEVTQTPSHQVTQMGQEVILRCVPISNHLYFYWYRQILGQKVEFLVSFYNNEISEKSEIFDDQFSVERPDGSNFTLKIRSTKLEDSAMYFCASRGRATETQYFGPGTRLLVL.